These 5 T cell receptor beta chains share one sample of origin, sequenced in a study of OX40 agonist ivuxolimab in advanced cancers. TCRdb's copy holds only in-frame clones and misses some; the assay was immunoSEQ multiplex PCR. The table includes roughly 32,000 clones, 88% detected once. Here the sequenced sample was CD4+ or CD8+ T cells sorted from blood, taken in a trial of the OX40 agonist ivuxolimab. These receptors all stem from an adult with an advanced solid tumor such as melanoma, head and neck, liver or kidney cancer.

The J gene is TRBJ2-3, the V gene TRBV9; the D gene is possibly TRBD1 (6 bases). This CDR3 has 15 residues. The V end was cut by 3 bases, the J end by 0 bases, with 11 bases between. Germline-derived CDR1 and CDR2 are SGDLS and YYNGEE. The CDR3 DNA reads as TGTGCCAGCAGCGCTGGACAGATTAGCACAGATACGCAGTATTTT. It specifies CASSAGQISTDTQYF.

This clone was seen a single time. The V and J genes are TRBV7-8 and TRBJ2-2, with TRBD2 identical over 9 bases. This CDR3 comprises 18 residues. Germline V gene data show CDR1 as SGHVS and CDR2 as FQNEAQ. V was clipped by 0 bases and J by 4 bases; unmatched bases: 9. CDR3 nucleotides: TGTGCCAGCAGCTTAGCCATCTATCTAGCGGGGATCACCGGGGAGCTGTTTTTT. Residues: CASSLAIYLAGITGELFF.

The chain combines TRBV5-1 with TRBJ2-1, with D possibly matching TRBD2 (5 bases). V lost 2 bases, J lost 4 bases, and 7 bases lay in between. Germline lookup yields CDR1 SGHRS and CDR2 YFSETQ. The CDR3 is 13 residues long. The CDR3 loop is CASSLGGYNEQFF. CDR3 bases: TGCGCCAGCAGCTTAGGAGGATACAATGAGCAGTTCTTC.

The CDR3: CASSVGDSVYGYTF. In nucleotides, the CDR3 is TGTGCCAGCAGCGTAGGGGACAGTGTCTATGGCTACACCTTC. The chain has TRBV9 and TRBJ1-2; TRBD1 aligns across 7 bases. The J segment lost 4 bases and the V segment lost 0 bases, leaving 3 bases of the junction unmatched. Germline assignment: CDR1 SGDLS and CDR2 YYNGEE. This CDR3 is built from 14 residues. Filled out from reference TRBV9 and TRBJ1-2, the complete variable domain reads DSGVTQTPKHLITATGQRVTLRCSPRSGDLSVYWYQQSLDQGLQFLIQYYNGEERAKGNILERFSAQQFPDLHSELNLSSLELGDSALYFCASSVGDSVYGYTFGSGTRLTVV.

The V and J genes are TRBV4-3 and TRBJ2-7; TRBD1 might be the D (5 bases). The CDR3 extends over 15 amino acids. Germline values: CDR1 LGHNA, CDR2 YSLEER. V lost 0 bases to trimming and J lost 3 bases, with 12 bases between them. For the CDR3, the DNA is TGCGCCAGCAGCCAAGAGTGGACAAGCGTCTACGAGCAGTACTTC. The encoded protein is CASSQEWTSVYEQYF.